This is a list of T cell receptor beta chains from one sample in a study of early stage breast cancer tumors. Profiled with immunoSEQ multiplex PCR; TCRdb holds only in-frame clones, not every one. The sample includes about 50,000 clones, more than 70% seen only once; the top ten take roughly 3%. Input material: blood. Receptors were obtained from a person aged 40 to 49 with breast cancer. Each CDR3 is given with its conserved first and last residue. A D gene is named only where the DNA matches it firmly. Expanded clones get a size class; other rows say once, few or many, or leave the size out.

>TRBV6-4|.|TRBJ2-3|.
TGTGCCAGCAGTGTTCATGGGACTTCAATGGGGCCAGATACGCAGTATTTT
CASSVHGTSMGPDTQYF
>TRBV30|few|TRBJ1-1|.
TGTGCCTGGAGCCACCTCAGGGTTGGCGGCGGGTACACTGAAGCTTTCTTT
CAWSHLRVGGGYTEAFF
>TRBV19|.|TRBJ2-7|TRBD1
TGTGCCAGTAGTATAGCGGACAGGGGAGCCTACGAGCAGTACTTC
CASSIADRGAYEQYF
>TRBV10-3|.|TRBJ2-2|TRBD1
TGTGCCATCAGCACAGGGGGCGACACCGGGGAGCTGTTTTTT
CAISTGGDTGELFF
>TRBV7-2|.|TRBJ2-3|.
TGTGCCAGCAGCGGGGACGGTACTAGCACAGATACGCAGTATTTT
CASSGDGTSTDTQYF
>TRBV6-1|few|TRBJ2-1|.
TGTGCCAGCAGTGAACTGTCTTCCTACAATGAGCAGTTCTTC
CASSELSSYNEQFF
>TRBV5-5|.|TRBJ2-7|.
TGTGCCAGCAGCTTGGACCTTACCTCCTACGAGCAGTACTTC
CASSLDLTSYEQYF
>TRBV18|.|TRBJ2-1|TRBD2
TGTGCCAGCTCACGAGCGGGAGTTGGGAATGAGCAGTTCTTC
CASSRAGVGNEQFF
>TRBV9|.|TRBJ2-7|TRBD2
TGTGCCAGCAGCCCCCGGGCTAGCGGGACCTACGAGCAGTACTTC
CASSPRASGTYEQYF
>TRBV7-9|.|TRBJ2-7|TRBD2
TGTGCCAGCAGCTTAGAAAGGCTAGCGGGAGAAGGCTACGAGCAGTACTTC
CASSLERLAGEGYEQYF
>TRBV6-1|.|TRBJ2-7|TRBD1
TGTGCCAGCAGTGAACCGGGACAGGGCTCCTACGAGCAGTACTTC
CASSEPGQGSYEQYF
>TRBV5-1|once|TRBJ1-3|TRBD1
TGCGCCAGCAGCCCTGACAGGGGCTACTCTGGAAACACCATATATTTT
CASSPDRGYSGNTIYF
>TRBV5-6|.|TRBJ2-4|.
TGTGCCAGCAGCCCGGGGCCTTCCAAAAACATTCAGTACTTC
CASSPGPSKNIQYF
>TRBV5-1|.|TRBJ2-5|TRBD2
TGCGCCAGCAGCTTTAGCGGGCGAGTCCAAGAGACCCAGTACTTC
CASSFSGRVQETQYF
>TRBV5-1|few|TRBJ1-1|.
TGCGCCAGCAGCTTGGGACAGGTCCCGAACACTGAAGCTTTCTTT
CASSLGQVPNTEAFF
>TRBV18|.|TRBJ1-4|.
TGTGCCAGCTCACCACGGCAAGGCGACGGTAATGAAAAACTGTTTTTT
CASSPRQGDGNEKLFF
>TRBV19|.|TRBJ2-5|.
TGTGCCAGTAGTATAGCCGGCAGGGTGGAGACCCAGTACTTC
CASSIAGRVETQYF
>TRBV9|once|TRBJ2-6|.
TGTGCCAGCAGCCCATGGAGCTCTGGGGCCAACGTCCTGACTTTC
CASSPWSSGANVLTF
>TRBV6-5|.|TRBJ2-3|.
TGTGCCAGCGGGACTTTCACAGATACGCAGTATTTT
CASGTFTDTQYF
>TRBV11-2|.|TRBJ2-5|.
TGTGCCAGCAGCTTAGACGAGACTGTGACCCAGTACTTC
CASSLDETVTQYF
>TRBV7-9|.|TRBJ2-2|TRBD1
TGTGCCAGCAGCCCCGGACAACAGGGGGCGCGGGCCGGGGAGCTGTTTTTT
CASSPGQQGARAGELFF
>TRBV5-5|.|TRBJ2-7|TRBD2
TGTGCCAGCAGCTTGCTAGCTAGCGGGTCGGCCTACGAGCAGTACTTC
CASSLLASGSAYEQYF
>TRBV12-5|.|TRBJ2-7|.
TGTGCTAGTGGTTCCCCGGGCCTGACGGGCACCTACGAGCAGTACTTC
CASGSPGLTGTYEQYF
>TRBV7-3|few|TRBJ2-1|.
TGTGCCAGCAGCCCAGAGTCCTACAATGAGCAGTTCTTC
CASSPESYNEQFF
>TRBV10-2|.|TRBJ2-4|.
TGCGCCAGCAGTGACGCACGCAATGCCAAAAACATTCAGTACTTC
CASSDARNAKNIQYF
>TRBV4-2|.|TRBJ1-1|.
TGTGCCAGCAGCCAAGAACGGGGAGAAGCTTTCTTT
CASSQERGEAFF
>TRBV5-1|.|TRBJ2-7|TRBD2
TGCGCCAGCAGCCAAATACCGGGACTAGAGGGGGAGCAGTACTTC
CASSQIPGLEGEQYF
>TRBV15|.|TRBJ2-1|TRBD2
TGTGCCACCAGCAGAGATGGCCCCACCTTTAGCGGGAGTGGTCAAGAGCAGTTCTTC
CATSRDGPTFSGSGQEQFF
>TRBV2|.|TRBJ1-4|.
TGTGCCAGCAGTGAAGATGCAGGAGGGGGAAAAGAAAAACTGTTTTTT
CASSEDAGGGKEKLFF
>TRBV9|.|TRBJ1-4|.
TGTGCCAGCAGCGCGGGGGGGAAGAATGAAAAACTGTTTTTT
CASSAGGKNEKLFF
>TRBV19|.|TRBJ1-2|.
TGTGCCAGTAGTGATTCGGCGGGACGAAATGGCTACACCTTC
CASSDSAGRNGYTF
>TRBV10-3|.|TRBJ2-7|.
TGTGCCATCAAGGACAACTCCTACGAGCAGTACTTC
CAIKDNSYEQYF
>TRBV30|.|TRBJ1-3|.
TGTGCCGGCCTACCGGGACATCTGAACACCATATATTTT
CAGLPGHLNTIYF
>TRBV6-1|.|TRBJ2-7|.
TGTGCCAGCAGTTATCCCCACGAGCAGTACTTC
CASSYPHEQYF
>TRBV5-5|.|TRBJ2-3|.
TGTGCCAGCAGCCGCTCGGGAAACACAGGTGATACGCAGTATTTT
CASSRSGNTGDTQYF
>TRBV7-2|.|TRBJ1-1|TRBD1
TGTGCCAGCAGCTTAAAGACGGACAGGACCCCGAACACTGAAGCTTTCTTT
CASSLKTDRTPNTEAFF
>TRBV2|.|TRBJ1-3|.
TGTGCCAGCAGGTTAGGCGACAGCCGCGGAAACACCATATATTTT
CASRLGDSRGNTIYF
>TRBV29-1|few|TRBJ2-3|.
TGCAGCTCCGGAGGGGGGGCGGGAGATACGCAGTATTTT
CSSGGGAGDTQYF
>TRBV10-3|.|TRBJ2-3|TRBD1
TGTGCCATCAGTGAGTTGACAGGGAACACAGATACGCAGTATTTT
CAISELTGNTDTQYF
>TRBV19|.|TRBJ1-1|.
TGTGCCAGTAGTAAACGGGACGGTATGAACACTGAAGCTTTCTTT
CASSKRDGMNTEAFF
>TRBV10-3|.|TRBJ1-5|TRBD1
TGTGCCACCCGTCCCCAGGGGGGCAATCAGCCCCAGCATTTT
CATRPQGGNQPQHF
>TRBV5-6|.|TRBJ2-1|.
TGTGCCAGCAGCCACATCGGGCTGGCAGTCCTTTATAATGAGCAGTTCTTC
CASSHIGLAVLYNEQFF
>TRBV9|.|TRBJ2-5|TRBD1
TGTGCCAGCAGCCCAGGGGGCAAAGAGACCCAGTACTTC
CASSPGGKETQYF
>TRBV6-4|.|TRBJ2-5|TRBD2
TGTGCCAGCAGTGACCCCACTAGCGGGAGGATGGAGACCCAGTACTTC
CASSDPTSGRMETQYF
>TRBV5-1|.|TRBJ2-6|TRBD2
TGCGCCAGCAGTCCGGGACTAGCGGGAGTTGGGTCTGGGGCCAACGTCCTGACTTTC
CASSPGLAGVGSGANVLTF
>TRBV18|.|TRBJ2-7|TRBD1
TGTGCCAGCTCACCGGCAGGGGGCAACGAGCAGTACTTC
CASSPAGGNEQYF
>TRBV5-1|.|TRBJ2-1|TRBD1
TGCGCCAGCAGCTCCATACAGGGGGGCAACAATGAGCAGTTCTTC
CASSSIQGGNNEQFF
>TRBV27|.|TRBJ2-3|.
TGTGCCAGCAGTCCTTCCTTTAGCACAGATACGCAGTATTTT
CASSPSFSTDTQYF
>TRBV27|.|TRBJ2-7|TRBD1
TGTGCCAGCGCCTGGAGGACAGGGAGCTACGAGCAGTACTTC
CASAWRTGSYEQYF
>TRBV2|.|TRBJ2-7|.
TGTGCCAGCAGTGAAGTGGGGGAGGCGGGGTCCTACGAGCAGTACTTC
CASSEVGEAGSYEQYF
>TRBV4-2|.|TRBJ2-2|TRBD2
TGTGCCAGCAGCCGCCAGACTAGCGGGAGTGGCACCGGGGAGCTGTTTTTT
CASSRQTSGSGTGELFF